Included here is one TCR beta chain sequence, with context. Antigen specificity is unknown. The data are from a study of cytomegalovirus exposure and HLA in healthy donors. J was trimmed by 1 base and V by 2 bases; bases with no gene match: 5. This CDR3 region has 16 residues. Germline-derived CDR1 and CDR2 are MNHEY and SVGAGI. General study points: In vitro experiments confirmed that a few CMV-associated chains were specific for CMV antigens.

PCR involved 60 Vbeta and 13 Jbeta primers. Method: immunoSEQ multiplex PCR; TCRdb's copy keeps in-frame clones and lacks some. The sample shows about 190,000 clones, about four fifths of them seen only once. Sequences were obtained from PBMCs. This sequence joins TRBV6-5 and TRBJ1-1, with TRBD1 identical over 9 bases. This clonotype originated in a man between 40 and 49 years old in good health and CMV-seropositive. The CDR3 protein is CASSYASGQGNTEAFF. CDR3 in DNA: TGTGCCAGCAGTTACGCCTCGGGACAGGGGAACACTGAAGCTTTCTTT.